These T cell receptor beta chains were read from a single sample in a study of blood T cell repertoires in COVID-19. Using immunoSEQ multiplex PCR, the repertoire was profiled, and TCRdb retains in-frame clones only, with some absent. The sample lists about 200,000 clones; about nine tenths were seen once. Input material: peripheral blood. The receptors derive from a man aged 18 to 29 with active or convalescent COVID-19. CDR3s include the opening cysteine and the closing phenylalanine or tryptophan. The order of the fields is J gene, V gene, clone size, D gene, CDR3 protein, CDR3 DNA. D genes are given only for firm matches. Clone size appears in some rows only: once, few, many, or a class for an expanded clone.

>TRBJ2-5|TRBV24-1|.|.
CATSETNQETQYF
TGTGCCACCAGTGAAACAAACCAAGAGACCCAGTACTTC
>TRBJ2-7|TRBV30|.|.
CAWSGLNYEQYF
TGTGCCTGGAGTGGGCTGAACTACGAGCAGTACTTC
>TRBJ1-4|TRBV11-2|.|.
CASRPGPGHLNEKLFF
TGTGCCAGCAGACCAGGACCGGGACACCTTAATGAAAAACTGTTTTTT
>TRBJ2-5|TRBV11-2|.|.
CASSAQQGFETQYF
TGTGCCAGCAGCGCCCAACAGGGTTTTGAGACCCAGTACTTC
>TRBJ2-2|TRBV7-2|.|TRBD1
CASSLPGQERAGELFF
TGTGCCAGCAGCTTACCGGGACAGGAAAGAGCCGGGGAGCTGTTTTTT
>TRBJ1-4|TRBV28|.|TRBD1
CASSSTGGPNEKLFF
TGTGCCAGCAGTTCGACAGGGGGTCCGAACGAAAAACTGTTTTTT
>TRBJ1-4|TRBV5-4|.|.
CASSENEGATNEKLFF
TGTGCCAGCAGCGAGAATGAGGGAGCAACTAATGAAAAACTGTTTTTT
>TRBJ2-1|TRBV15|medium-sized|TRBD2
CATSRRTSGVNEQFF
TGTGCCACCAGCAGAAGGACTAGCGGGGTCAATGAGCAGTTCTTC
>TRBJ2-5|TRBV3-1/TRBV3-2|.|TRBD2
CASSPRGSQETQYF
TGTGCCAGCAGCCCGCGGGGGAGTCAAGAGACCCAGTACTTC
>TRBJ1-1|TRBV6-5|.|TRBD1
CASSYWYRGKNTEAFF
TGTGCCAGCAGTTACTGGTACAGGGGGAAGAACACTGAAGCTTTCTTT
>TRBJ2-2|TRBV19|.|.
CASSIGVPVGTGELFF
TGTGCCAGTAGTATCGGGGTCCCGGTTGGGACCGGGGAGCTGTTTTTT
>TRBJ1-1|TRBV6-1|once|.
CASSAPRDLGMNTEAFF
TGTGCCAGCAGTGCTCCCCGGGACTTGGGTATGAACACTGAAGCTTTCTTT
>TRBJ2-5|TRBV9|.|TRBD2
CASSVATGLGETQYF
TGTGCCAGCAGCGTAGCTACGGGACTAGGAGAGACCCAGTACTTC
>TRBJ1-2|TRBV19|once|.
CASSIVNPGNGYTF
TGTGCCAGTAGTATAGTTAACCCAGGGAATGGCTACACCTTC
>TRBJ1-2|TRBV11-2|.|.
CASSLDQGSVAAVYGYTF
TGTGCCAGCAGCTTAGACCAGGGGTCGGTTGCAGCCGTCTATGGCTACACCTTC
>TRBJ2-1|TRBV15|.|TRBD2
CATRWTSGNEQFF
TGTGCCACCAGATGGACTAGCGGCAATGAGCAGTTCTTC
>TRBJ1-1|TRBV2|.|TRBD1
CASSEGQGMNTEAFF
TGTGCCAGCAGTGAGGGACAGGGGATGAACACTGAAGCTTTCTTT
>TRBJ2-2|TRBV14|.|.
CASSQVGVTGELFF
TGTGCCAGCAGTCAAGTCGGGGTTACCGGGGAGCTGTTTTTT
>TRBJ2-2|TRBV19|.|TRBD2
CASSATGLAGETGELFF
TGTGCCAGTAGTGCCACGGGACTAGCGGGAGAAACCGGGGAGCTGTTTTTT
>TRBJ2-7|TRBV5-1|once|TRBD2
CASSPFSGDGDEQYF
TGCGCCAGCAGCCCGTTTAGCGGGGACGGGGACGAGCAGTACTTC
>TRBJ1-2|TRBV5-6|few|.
CASSIGLYGYTF
TGTGCCAGCAGCATTGGCCTCTATGGCTACACCTTC
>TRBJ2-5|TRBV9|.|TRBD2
CASSPSGGLAGFQETQYF
TGTGCCAGCAGCCCCTCGGGGGGACTAGCGGGATTCCAAGAGACCCAGTACTTC